The sequence of this TCR beta chain was determined in a study of cytomegalovirus exposure and HLA in healthy donors. With 1 base removed from V and 4 bases from J, the gap between germline ends came to 13 bases. Per germline, CDR1 LNHDA and CDR2 SQIVND (reference sequence). The CDR3 totals 15 residues. A multiplex PCR was run with 60 Vbeta primers and 13 Jbeta primers. Here immunoSEQ multiplex PCR was the method, and the copy in TCRdb shows in-frame clones only, minus some. Of about 140,000 clones detected, around 79% appear once; the ten largest clones hold about 3.4%. The sequenced sample consisted of PBMCs. J is TRBJ1-1 and V is TRBV19, with D tentatively TRBD1 (6 bases). The clonotype originates from a female donor in good health and CMV-seronegative. CDR3 bases: TGTGCCAGTAGTATAGCGGGGGGGCGAAGCACTGAAGCTTTCTTT. It specifies CASSIAGGRSTEAFF.